This T cell receptor (beta chain) was captured in a study of CD8+CD57+ T cells in acquired aplastic anemia. In this sample, this clonotype turned up many times. What it binds is not known. Previously, flow cytometry had revealed CD8+CD57+ cell expansion in the patients chosen for sequencing. Severe acquired aplastic anemia was diagnosed in all patients. The study's findings and limits: The study identified 25 to 30 CD8+ CDR3 sequences shared by patients and controls. Significance was not reached for CD8+ Simpson's diversity between patients and controls.

For CDR3 and TCR beta VDJ profiling, genomic DNA was the template used. MiXCR, applied by TCRdb to the reads, yields one record per CDR3 protein. Of 180,000 or so distinct CDR3 sequences listed, roughly 50% are singletons. This TCR was sampled from a human donor with aplastic anemia. The specimen sequenced was sorted CD4+, CD8+, or CD8+CD57+ T cells (not recorded which) from PBMCs.

The DNA of the CDR3 is TGTGCCAGCACCTGGACCATAGGAGAGACCCAGTACTTC. The encoded protein is CASTWTIGETQYF. The chain links TRBV7-2 to TRBJ2-5; D unresolved. Germline CDR1 SGHTA, CDR2 FQGNSA. Trimming removed 7 bases from V and 4 bases from J, with 13 bases in between. The CDR3 runs 13 residues.